This entry concerns a single TCR beta chain. The data derive from a study of control samples from healthy donors and cancer patients. CDR3 length equals 12 residues. In germline, CDR1 is SGHTA, CDR2 FQGNSA. Trimming removed 5 bases from V and 13 bases from J; junction bases left unmatched: 8. Measured with immunoSEQ multiplex PCR; TCRdb has only the in-frame clones, and not every one. Of fewer than 200,000 clones in the sample, over 85% are singletons; the top ten hold roughly 1.3%. The chain links TRBV7-2 to TRBJ2-1, with 7 bases matching TRBD2. The sequencing sample was made of blood. This sequence was found in a man aged 25-40 years in good health. The CDR3 nucleotides are TGTGCCAGCAGCCGGCCGAGGGACTACCAGTTCTTC. Its translation is CASSRPRDYQFF.